This T cell receptor beta chain was identified during a study of blood T cells in healthy people across ages. Study-level findings and limits: Diversity estimates drawn from one million T cells were deemed underestimates.

Each of the donors had roughly 9.7 milliliters of peripheral blood drawn into EDTA-treated Vacutainer tubes. Extraction yielded at least 6 micrograms of total RNA per sample. This CDR3 spans 18 amino acids. Germline values: CDR1 SEHNR, CDR2 FQNEAQ (reference sequence). Trimming cost V 4 bases and J 1 base, with 20 bases left between them. A second PCR of roughly 6 to 12 cycles used a sample-barcoded 5' primer and a J-beta primer mix. TCRdb independently ran MiXCR on the 5' RACE reads; one entry per CDR3 protein. The sample includes about 320,000 distinct CDR3 sequences, around 29% of them seen just once. In the case of this clonotype: No antigen is known for it.

The receptor comes from a woman in her seventies in good health. The sequencing sample was made of blood. The chain has TRBV7-9 and TRBJ2-4; D uncertain. This CDR3 is CASSSYRGVDGAKNIQYF. CDR3 DNA sequence: TGTGCCAGCAGCTCCTACCGTGGGGTTGATGGTGCCAAAAACATTCAGTACTTC.